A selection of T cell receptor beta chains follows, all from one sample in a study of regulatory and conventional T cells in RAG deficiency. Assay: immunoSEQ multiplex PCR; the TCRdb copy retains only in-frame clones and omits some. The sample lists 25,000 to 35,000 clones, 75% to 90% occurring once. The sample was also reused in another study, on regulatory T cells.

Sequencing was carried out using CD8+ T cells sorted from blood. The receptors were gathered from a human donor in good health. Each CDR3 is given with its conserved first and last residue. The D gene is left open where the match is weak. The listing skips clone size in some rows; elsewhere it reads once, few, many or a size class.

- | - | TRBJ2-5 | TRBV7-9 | CASSLGPSEQETQYF | TGTGCCAGCAGCTTAGGGCCTAGTGAGCAAGAGACCCAGTACTTC
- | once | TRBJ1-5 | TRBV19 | CASSLGTSVTQHF | TGTGCCAGTAGTCTTGGGACCTCGGTGACCCAGCATTTT
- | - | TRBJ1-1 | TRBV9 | CASSVVPENTEAFF | TGTGCCAGCAGCGTAGTTCCAGAGAACACTGAAGCTTTCTTT
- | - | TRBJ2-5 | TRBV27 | CASSQQEQETQYF | TGTGCCAGCAGCCAGCAGGAACAAGAGACCCAGTACTTC
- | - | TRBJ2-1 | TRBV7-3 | CASSSRDLAPPNNEQFF | TGTGCCAGCAGCTCCAGAGACCTAGCACCCCCGAACAATGAGCAGTTCTTC
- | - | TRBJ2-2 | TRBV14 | CASSPDFTGELFF | TGTGCCAGCAGCCCAGATTTCACCGGGGAGCTGTTTTTT
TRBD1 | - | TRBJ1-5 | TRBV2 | CASSPGTGVFSNQPQHF | TGTGCCAGCAGTCCCGGGACAGGGGTTTTTAGCAATCAGCCCCAGCATTTT
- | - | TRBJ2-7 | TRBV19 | CASISGTYEQYF | TGTGCCAGTATATCAGGGACCTACGAGCAGTACTTC
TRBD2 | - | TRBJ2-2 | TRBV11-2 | CASSLNLAGGITGELFF | TGTGCCAGCAGCTTAAACCTGGCGGGGGGGATCACCGGGGAGCTGTTTTTT
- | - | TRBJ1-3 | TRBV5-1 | CASRIAGPGNTIYF | TGCGCCAGCAGAATAGCCGGGCCGGGAAACACCATATATTTT
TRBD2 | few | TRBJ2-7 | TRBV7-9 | CASSPIGGSTSYEQYF | TGTGCCAGCAGCCCCATCGGCGGGAGTACGTCCTACGAGCAGTACTTC
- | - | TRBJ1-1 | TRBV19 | CASSLQAGTEAFF | TGTGCCAGTAGTTTACAGGCAGGCACTGAAGCTTTCTTT
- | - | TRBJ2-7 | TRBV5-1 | CASSSSYEQYF | TGCGCCAGCAGCTCTTCCTACGAGCAGTACTTC
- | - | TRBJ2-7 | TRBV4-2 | CASSQDAQGVSYEQYF | TGTGCCAGCAGCCAAGATGCGCAGGGTGTCTCCTACGAGCAGTACTTC
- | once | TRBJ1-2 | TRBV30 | CAWSVGGVGDGYTF | TGTGCCTGGAGTGTAGGGGGGGTGGGGGATGGCTACACCTTC
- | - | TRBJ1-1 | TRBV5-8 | CASSDPASGNTEAFF | TGTGCCAGCAGCGACCCAGCATCAGGAAACACTGAAGCTTTCTTT
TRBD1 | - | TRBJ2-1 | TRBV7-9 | CASSLIGQGAYNEQFF | TGTGCCAGCAGCTTAATTGGACAGGGAGCGTACAATGAGCAGTTCTTC
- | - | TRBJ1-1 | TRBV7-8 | CASSLGARNTEAFF | TGTGCCAGCAGCTTAGGTGCGAGGAACACTGAAGCTTTCTTT
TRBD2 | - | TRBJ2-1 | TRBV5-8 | CASSFRAPGGPDEQFF | TGTGCCAGCAGCTTCAGGGCCCCGGGAGGGCCCGATGAGCAGTTCTTC
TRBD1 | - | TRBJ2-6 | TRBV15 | CATSGGQGAAGANVLTF | TGTGCCACCAGCGGCGGACAGGGGGCGGCTGGGGCCAACGTCCTGACTTTC
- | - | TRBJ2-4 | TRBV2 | CASSERERDIQYF | TGTGCCAGCAGTGAGCGGGAAAGAGACATTCAGTACTTC
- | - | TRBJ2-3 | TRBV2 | CASSETLSTDTQYF | TGTGCCAGCAGCGAAACATTGAGCACAGATACGCAGTATTTT
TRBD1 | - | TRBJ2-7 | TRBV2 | CATYRGLDYEQYF | TGTGCCACCTACAGGGGTTTGGACTACGAGCAGTACTTC
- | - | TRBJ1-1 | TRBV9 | CASSVASQLNTEAFF | TGTGCCAGCAGCGTAGCTTCACAGTTGAACACTGAAGCTTTCTTT
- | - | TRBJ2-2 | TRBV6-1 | CAVRIWTGELFF | TGTGCCGTCCGCATCTGGACCGGGGAGCTGTTTTTT
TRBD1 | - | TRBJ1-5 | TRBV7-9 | CASSPQGDSNQPQHF | TGTGCCAGCAGCCCACAGGGGGATAGCAATCAGCCCCAGCATTTT
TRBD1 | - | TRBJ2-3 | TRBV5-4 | CASSWTGSDTQYF | TGTGCCAGCAGCTGGACAGGGTCAGATACGCAGTATTTT
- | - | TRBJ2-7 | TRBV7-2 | CASSLPRLHEQYF | TGTGCCAGCAGCCTACCGAGGCTCCACGAGCAGTACTTC
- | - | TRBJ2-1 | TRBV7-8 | CASIGGSSYNEQFF | TGTGCCAGCATAGGTGGGAGCTCCTACAATGAGCAGTTCTTC
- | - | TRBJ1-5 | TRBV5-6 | CASTEAGTQSPQHF | TGTGCCAGCACCGAAGCGGGTACCCAAAGTCCCCAGCATTTT
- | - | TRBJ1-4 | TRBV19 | CASSSRQEEKLFF | TGTGCCAGTAGTTCCAGACAGGAGGAAAAACTGTTTTTT
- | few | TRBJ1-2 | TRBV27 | CGAGTDLYGYTF | TGTGGCGCGGGAACTGACCTCTATGGCTACACCTTC
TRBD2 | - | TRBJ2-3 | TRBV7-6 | CASSSSGGTDTQYF | TGTGCCAGCAGCTCGAGCGGGGGTACAGATACGCAGTATTTT
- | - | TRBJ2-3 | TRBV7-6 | CASSPGRGLGDTQYF | TGTGCCAGCAGCCCTGGCAGGGGCTTGGGAGATACGCAGTATTTT
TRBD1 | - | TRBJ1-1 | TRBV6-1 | CASSSTGGLNTEAFF | TGTGCCAGCAGTTCAACAGGGGGCTTGAACACTGAAGCTTTCTTT
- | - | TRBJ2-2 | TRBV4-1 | CASSLSATNTGELFF | TGCGCCAGCAGCCTGAGCGCCACAAACACCGGGGAGCTGTTTTTT
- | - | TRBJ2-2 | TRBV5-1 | CASSTGTNTGELFF | TGCGCCAGCTCCACCGGGACGAACACCGGGGAGCTGTTTTTT
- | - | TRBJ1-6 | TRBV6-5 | CASSEVENSPLHF | TGTGCCAGCAGTGAAGTAGAGAATTCACCCCTCCACTTT
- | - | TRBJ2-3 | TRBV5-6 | CASSWGSDTQYF | TGTGCCAGCAGCTGGGGATCAGATACGCAGTATTTT
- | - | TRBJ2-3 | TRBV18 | CASSRSPRLGVGGTDTQYF | TGTGCCAGCTCACGATCTCCAAGACTAGGGGTTGGTGGCACAGATACGCAGTATTTT
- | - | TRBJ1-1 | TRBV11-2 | CASSFYSGYGNTEAFF | TGTGCCAGCAGCTTTTATTCAGGGTATGGGAACACTGAAGCTTTCTTT
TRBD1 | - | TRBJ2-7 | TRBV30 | CAWGPGQGYEQYF | TGTGCCTGGGGCCCGGGACAGGGCTACGAGCAGTACTTC
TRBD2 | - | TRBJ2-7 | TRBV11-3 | CASSGLAYEQYF | TGTGCCAGCAGTGGACTAGCGTACGAGCAGTACTTC
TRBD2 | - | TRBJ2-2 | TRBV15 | CATSSRTSGRTGELFF | TGTGCCACCAGCAGTAGGACTAGCGGGAGGACCGGGGAGCTGTTTTTT
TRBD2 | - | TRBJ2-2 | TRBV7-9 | CASRSSGSTGELFF | TGTGCCAGCAGGTCTAGCGGGAGCACCGGGGAGCTGTTTTTT
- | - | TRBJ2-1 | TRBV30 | CAWSLGDEQFF | TGTGCCTGGAGTCTCGGAGATGAGCAGTTCTTC
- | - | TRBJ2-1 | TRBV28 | CASSSTGSVEQFF | TGTGCCAGCAGTTCGACAGGTTCGGTAGAGCAGTTCTTC
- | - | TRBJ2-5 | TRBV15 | CATSMGSQETQYF | TGTGCCACCAGCATGGGGTCCCAAGAGACCCAGTACTTC
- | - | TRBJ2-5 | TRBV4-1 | CASSQEGNVGETQYF | TGCGCCAGCAGCCAAGAGGGAAATGTCGGGGAGACCCAGTACTTC
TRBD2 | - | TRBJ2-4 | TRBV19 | CASSTGTSGTLAKNIQYF | TGTGCCAGTAGTACCGGGACTAGCGGGACCTTAGCCAAAAACATTCAGTACTTC
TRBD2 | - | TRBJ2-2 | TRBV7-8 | CASSSTSGRSDVGELFF | TGTGCCAGCAGCTCGACTAGCGGGAGAAGCGATGTCGGGGAGCTGTTTTTT
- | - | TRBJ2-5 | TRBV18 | CASSLNTQHQETQYF | TGTGCCAGCTCACTAAACACACAACACCAAGAGACCCAGTACTTC
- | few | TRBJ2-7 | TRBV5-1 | CASSFLETHYEQYF | TGCGCCAGCAGCTTTCTCGAGACCCACTACGAGCAGTACTTC
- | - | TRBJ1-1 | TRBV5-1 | CASSPNSNTEAFF | TGCGCCAGCAGCCCGAACAGCAACACTGAAGCTTTCTTT
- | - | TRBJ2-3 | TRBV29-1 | CSVRTLNTQYF | TGCAGCGTTCGGACGCTAAATACGCAGTATTTT